This is a list of T cell receptor beta chains from one sample in a study of cytomegalovirus exposure and HLA in healthy donors. Sequenced by immunoSEQ multiplex PCR; TCRdb stores in-frame clones only, minus some. This table has approximately 150,000 clones, more than 75% appearing once. The sequenced material came from PBMCs. These receptors were obtained from a woman under 30 in good health and CMV-seropositive. Each CDR3 is given with its conserved first and last residue. Each record gives: D gene, V gene, clone size, J gene, CDR3 DNA, CDR3 protein. D genes are given only for firm matches. Clone sizes are given selectively: once, few, many, or a class where the clone is expanded.

TRBD1	TRBV5-4	-	TRBJ1-6	TGTGCCAGCAGCCTCCAGGGGGCGTCCTATAATTCACCCCTCCACTTT	CASSLQGASYNSPLHF
-	TRBV5-4	-	TRBJ2-7	TGTGCCAGCAGCGGGCGTCGGGGGACGACATACTCCTACGAGCAGTACTTC	CASSGRRGTTYSYEQYF
TRBD1	TRBV7-9	-	TRBJ2-5	TGTTCCAGCAGCCTGGGACAGCCTGGCCAAGAGACCCAGTACTTC	CSSSLGQPGQETQYF
TRBD1	TRBV2	-	TRBJ1-5	TGTGCCAGCAGGGACAGGGACAATCAGCCCCAGCATTTT	CASRDRDNQPQHF
-	TRBV28	-	TRBJ1-1	TGTGCCAGCACCTTTAGTGGAGGTCGCGCTGAAGCTTTCTTT	CASTFSGGRAEAFF
TRBD1	TRBV6-6	few	TRBJ1-2	TGTGCCAGCAGTTTGGACAGGGGGTCTAACTATGGCTACACCTTC	CASSLDRGSNYGYTF
TRBD1	TRBV5-1	-	TRBJ2-2	TGCGCCAGCACCCAAGACAGGGGGCAGGGGGAGCTGTTTTTT	CASTQDRGQGELFF
TRBD2	TRBV14	few	TRBJ2-3	TGTGCCAGCAGCCAAGATAGCGGGGGGACCACAGATACGCAGTATTTT	CASSQDSGGTTDTQYF
-	TRBV6-5	-	TRBJ1-3	TGTGCCAGCAGCCGCACAGGGCAAAGGGGAAACACCATATATTTT	CASSRTGQRGNTIYF
TRBD2	TRBV9	-	TRBJ2-3	TGTGCCAGCAGGGGTCTAGCGGGGGGCCCCTCAGATACGCAGTATTTT	CASRGLAGGPSDTQYF
TRBD2	TRBV29-1	-	TRBJ2-1	TGCAGCGTTGAAGATCCGGCTAGCGGGGCCAATGAGCAGTTCTTC	CSVEDPASGANEQFF
TRBD2	TRBV11-2	-	TRBJ2-5	TGTGCCAGCAGGGGGCGGGGGGGCAACCAAGAGACCCAGTACTTC	CASRGRGGNQETQYF
TRBD2	TRBV6-4	-	TRBJ2-3	TGTGCCAGCAGTGACGGCACTAGCGGGGGTTCAGATACGCAGTATTTT	CASSDGTSGGSDTQYF
-	TRBV18	-	TRBJ2-7	TGTGCCAGCTCACCACAACCGGGGGTGTCAGAAAGAAATGAGCAGTACTTC	CASSPQPGVSERNEQYF
TRBD2	TRBV28	-	TRBJ2-3	TGTGCCAGCAGCCTCAGGGGCCGTAGCCTAGCGGGGGTGGCGGATACGCAGTATTTT	CASSLRGRSLAGVADTQYF
TRBD1	TRBV28	-	TRBJ1-3	TGTGCCAGCAGCCCAGGGGGGACTGGAAACACCATATATTTT	CASSPGGTGNTIYF
-	TRBV28	-	TRBJ2-7	TGTGCCAGCCAACAGGGAAATTACGAGCAGTACTTC	CASQQGNYEQYF
-	TRBV28	-	TRBJ1-2	TGTGCCAGTCGTGTCTCCACAGGGTATGGCTACACCTTC	CASRVSTGYGYTF
-	TRBV5-4	-	TRBJ1-2	TGTGCCAGCAGTGGGGGACTCTATAACTATGGCTACACCTTC	CASSGGLYNYGYTF
-	TRBV2	once	TRBJ1-2	TGTGCCAGCAGTGAAGCGCGGGGGCGCTCTATTTTCGGCTACACCTTC	CASSEARGRSIFGYTF
TRBD2	TRBV6-4	few	TRBJ2-3	TGTGCCAGCAGTGACAGCGGGGGGGCAGATACGCAGTATTTT	CASSDSGGADTQYF
-	TRBV4-3	-	TRBJ2-7	TGCGCCAGCAGCCAAGGGGCAAGGGGCGACTACGAGCAGTACTTC	CASSQGARGDYEQYF
TRBD2	TRBV9	few	TRBJ2-3	TGTGCCAGCAGCGTTCTGGCGGGGGGCACAGATACGCAGTATTTT	CASSVLAGGTDTQYF
TRBD1	TRBV5-1	-	TRBJ2-1	TGCGCCAGCAGCTTGTTTTCGGGACAGGGGGCCAATGAGCAGTTCTTC	CASSLFSGQGANEQFF
-	TRBV5-1	-	TRBJ2-3	TGCGCCAGCAGCGCACTGGGGGGGCAGACAGATACGCAGTATTTT	CASSALGGQTDTQYF
-	TRBV5-1	-	TRBJ2-7	TGCGCCAGCAGCTTGGCCCAACGGGGGTACTACGAGCAGTACTTC	CASSLAQRGYYEQYF
TRBD2	TRBV5-1	-	TRBJ2-5	TGCGCCAGCAGCCTTTCCGGGACTAGCGGGGTTGAGACCCAGTACTTC	CASSLSGTSGVETQYF
-	TRBV9	-	TRBJ2-5	TGTGCCAGCAGCCCCCGCTCCGGGGGGCGGGAAGAGACCCAGTACTTC	CASSPRSGGREETQYF
TRBD1	TRBV4-1	-	TRBJ2-4	TGCGCCAGCAGCCCATCCGGACAGGGGGCGGCGGCCAAAAACATTCAGTACTTC	CASSPSGQGAAAKNIQYF
-	TRBV5-6	-	TRBJ1-6	TGTGCCAGCAGCCTATGGAACGAACCGGGGAGCTCCTATAATTCACCCCTCCACTTT	CASSLWNEPGSSYNSPLHF
TRBD1	TRBV4-1	-	TRBJ1-3	TGCGCCAGCAGCCAAACACAGGGGGTAGGGTCTGGAAACACCATATATTTT	CASSQTQGVGSGNTIYF